One sample yielded the 8 T cell receptor beta chains listed below, sequenced in a study of cytomegalovirus exposure and HLA in healthy donors. The PCR was carried out with 60 Vbeta primers and 13 Jbeta primers. Repertoires were generated with immunoSEQ multiplex PCR, while TCRdb's copy carries only in-frame clones and drops some. The profile shows 150,000 to 200,000 clones, 84% of them singletons. The sample consisted of PBMCs. Receptors originate from a man aged 45-60 years in good health and CMV-seropositive.

This clone turned up a few times. The chain couples TRBV25-1 to TRBJ2-7; possibly TRBD1 for D (6 bases). V lost 5 bases and J 4 bases, leaving 12 bases between the germline ends. Per the germline V gene, CDR1 is MGHDK and CDR2 is SYGVNS. This CDR3 is built from 13 residues. CDR3 amino acids: CASSWGQKYEQYF. The CDR3 DNA is TGTGCCAGCAGTTGGGGGCAGAAATACGAGCAGTACTTC.

The chain combines TRBV29-1 with TRBJ1-3; no definite D call. The CDR3 is 15 residues long. The germline V and J ends were trimmed by 4 bases and 0 bases, with 13 bases remaining between them. Germline loops: CDR1 SQVTM, CDR2 ANQGSEA. The CDR3 reads CSVVGSPDSGNTIYF. Here the CDR3 DNA reads TGCAGCGTTGTTGGTAGCCCAGACTCTGGAAACACCATATATTTT.

This clone showed up just a few times. The chain couples TRBV6-5 to TRBJ2-7; D is ambiguous. CDR1 and CDR2 (germline): MNHEY, SVGAGI. The CDR3 is 14 amino acids. The V end was cut by 4 bases, the J end by 0 bases, with 10 bases between. Written as DNA, the CDR3 is TGTGCCAGCAGTTTTGGTAGGAGCTCCTACGAGCAGTACTTC. Translated, it gives CASSFGRSSYEQYF.

This sequence joins TRBV9 and TRBJ2-5, with a possible D match to TRBD1 (7 bases). The DNA end is more similar to TRBJ2-7, so the J call may be wrong. Germline CDR1 and CDR2: SGDLS and YYNGEE. This CDR3 has 14 residues. The CDR3 DNA is TGTGCCAGCAGCGTAGGACAGGGAGGCTACGAGCAGTACTTC. Its translation is CASSVGQGGYEQYF.

V is TRBV27 and J is TRBJ2-2; D might be TRBD1 (5 bases). Germline-derived CDR1 and CDR2 are MNHEY and SMNVEV (reference sequence). CDR3 length: 17 residues. Deletions cut 5 bases from V and 0 bases from J, with 16 bases between. The CDR3 region has the DNA TGTGCCAGCAGTCAGCTAATAGACAGTTCGAACACCGGGGAGCTGTTTTTT. It is translated as CASSQLIDSSNTGELFF.

The V gene is TRBV11-2, the J gene TRBJ1-1; TRBD1 is a possible D gene (6 bases). The CDR3 is made up of 17 amino acids. The ends were cut back, 4 bases at V and 6 bases at J, with 24 bases in the middle. The germline V gene has CDR1 SGHAT and CDR2 FQNNGV. CDR3 coding DNA: TGTGCCAGCAGCTCGGGGGGTAAGGGACACAGCCAGGCTGAAGCTTTCTTT. Amino acids: CASSSGGKGHSQAEAFF. Together with reference TRBV11-2 and TRBJ1-1, the CDR3 gives the full variable domain: EAGVAQSPRYKIIEKRQSVAFWCNPISGHATLYWYQQILGQGPKLLIQFQNNGVVDDSQLPKDRFSAERLKGVDSTLKIQPAKLEDSAVYLCASSSGGKGHSQAEAFFGQGTRLTVV.

The rearrangement uses TRBV10-2 and TRBJ1-5; no definite D call. CDR1 and CDR2 (germline): WSHSY, SAAADI. CDR3 length: 15 residues. Trimming took 3 bases from V and 2 from J, leaving 11 bases between them. The CDR3 sequence is CASSDMVLGNQPQHF. For the CDR3, the DNA is TGCGCCAGCAGTGATATGGTTTTAGGCAATCAGCCCCAGCATTTT.

The chain has TRBV9 and TRBJ2-5, with 10 bases matching TRBD2. Germline V gives CDR1 SGDLS, CDR2 YYNGEE. Trimming cost V 0 bases and J 3 bases; bases outside gene matches: 11. This CDR3 is built from 18 residues. In nucleotides, the CDR3 is TGTGCCAGCAGCGTAGGGGCTAGCGGGAGTGCGGAGGAAGAGACCCAGTACTTC. Its protein is CASSVGASGSAEEETQYF.